These 20 T cell receptor beta chains were all obtained from the same sample, sequenced in a study of blood T cell repertoires in COVID-19. The assay was immunoSEQ multiplex PCR, and TCRdb's table has in-frame clones only and misses some. Of about 200,000 clones listed, about 93% are singletons. The sample consisted of peripheral blood. Receptors were obtained from a man aged 30 to 45 with COVID-19, enrolled during active disease.

The genes are TRBV12-3 or TRBV12-4 and TRBJ2-7; D is ambiguous. Deletions cut 3 bases from V and 4 bases from J, with 10 bases between. The CDR3 runs 13 residues. The CDR3 region has the DNA TGTGCCAGCAGTTTCTCCAGGATTTACGAGCAGTACTTC. Its translation is CASSFSRIYEQYF.

The chain has TRBV29-1 and TRBJ1-5; D may be TRBD1 (6 bases). The CDR3 is 14 amino acids. Trimming left V 6 bases short and J 2 bases short, with 14 bases between. Germline V CDR1 and CDR2: SQVTM, ANQGSEA. The CDR3 nucleotides are TGCAGCGTATCGGACAGTATGGGCAATCAGCCCCAGCATTTT. This gives the protein CSVSDSMGNQPQHF. The variable domain in full, completed from reference TRBV29-1 and TRBJ1-5, reads SAVISQKPSRDICQRGTSLTIQCQVDSQVTMMFWYRQQPGQSLTLIATANQGSEATYESGFVIDKFPISRPNLTFSTLTVSNMSPEDSSIYLCSVSDSMGNQPQHFGDGTRLSIL.

Regarding this clone: Other DNA sequences in the same sample also yield this CDR3. The chain joins TRBV5-4 to TRBJ2-5; D unresolved. Trimming cost V 2 bases and J 2 bases, with 7 bases left between them. Germline values: CDR1 SGHNT, CDR2 YYREEE (reference sequence). There are 13 residues in the CDR3. The CDR3 loop is CASSLGGQETQYF. CDR3 nucleotide sequence: TGTGCCAGCAGCTTAGGCGGACAAGAGACCCAGTACTTC.

The chain recombines TRBV20-1 with TRBJ2-5; weak D call: TRBD2 (7 bases). The germline V gene encodes CDR1 DFQATT and CDR2 SNEGSKA (reference sequence). The CDR3 runs 15 residues. Trimming left V 3 bases short and J 2 bases short, with 16 bases between. The CDR3 sequence: CSASPGGPWQETQYF. The CDR3 DNA is TGCAGTGCTAGTCCCGGGGGGCCTTGGCAAGAGACCCAGTACTTC.

The chain uses TRBV11-2 and TRBJ2-5, with 8 bases that match TRBD1. The CDR3 runs 16 residues. Losses at the gene ends were 6 bases for V and 9 bases for J; bases not matched to a gene: 18. Germline-derived CDR1 and CDR2 are SGHAT and FQNNGV. The CDR3: CASRLHGGQVSGAQYF. Here the CDR3 DNA reads TGTGCCAGCAGACTACATGGGGGACAGGTCTCCGGGGCCCAGTACTTC.

This clone was counted once. The V and J genes are TRBV25-1 and TRBJ1-5; D gene unclear. The V gene's germline CDR1 is MGHDK and CDR2 SYGVNS. Trimming pared 2 bases from V and 0 bases from J, leaving 8 bases between. The CDR3 is made up of 15 amino acids. CDR3 sequence reads: CASSEGGASNQPQHF. The CDR3 DNA sequence: TGTGCCAGCAGTGAAGGAGGCGCTAGCAATCAGCCCCAGCATTTT.

The chain couples TRBV27 to TRBJ2-5; 8 nucleotides align to TRBD2. The junction had 18 bases not matched to a gene; V was cut back by 4 bases and J by 2 bases. This CDR3 is 19 amino acids long. Germline V lookup: CDR1 MNHEY, CDR2 SMNVEV (reference sequence). CDR3 coding DNA: TGTGCCAGCAGTTCGTCCCGTCGGGGGGGCTGGGGAACGCAAGAGACCCAGTACTTC. Its protein is CASSSSRRGGWGTQETQYF.

The chain couples TRBV5-1 to TRBJ1-1; 9 bases are a match to TRBD1. J gave up 3 bases and V 5 bases, and 5 bases lay outside the gene matches. CDR1 and CDR2 from the germline V gene are SGHRS and YFSETQ. This CDR3 is built from 14 residues. CDR3 amino acids: CASRLWTGDTEAFF. Here the CDR3 DNA reads TGCGCCAGCAGACTTTGGACAGGGGACACTGAAGCTTTCTTT.

This sequence joins TRBV3-1 (or the pseudogene TRBV3-2) and TRBJ1-3; D might be TRBD1 (6 bases). CDR3 length equals 15 residues. Germline V gives CDR1 LGHDT, CDR2 YNNKEL (reference sequence). The ends were cut back, 6 bases at V and 0 bases at J, with 12 bases in the middle. The CDR3 DNA sequence: TGTGCCAGCAGACGACGACAGGACTCTGGAAACACCATATATTTT. It specifies CASRRRQDSGNTIYF.

DNA of the CDR3: TGTGCCAGCAGTGAAGCGACCCCGGGACTAGCGGGGGGGCTTGGGACCCAGTACTTC. Translation: CASSEATPGLAGGLGTQYF. This chain links TRBV2 with TRBJ2-5, with 16 bases matching TRBD2. Unmatched junction bases numbered 11, after V lost 0 bases and J lost 7 bases. In germline, CDR1 is SNHLY, CDR2 FYNNEI. The CDR3 contains 19 residues.

The rearrangement uses TRBV5-1 and TRBJ1-4; D gene unclear. V was shortened by 4 bases and J by 5 bases, with 12 bases between the two germline ends. From germline, CDR1 is SGHRS and CDR2 YFSETQ. This CDR3 has 14 amino acids. CDR3 sequence (DNA): TGCGCCAGCAGCCCGGACGGGATCAATGAAAAACTGTTTTTT. It is translated as CASSPDGINEKLFF.

The chain uses TRBV6-1 and TRBJ2-3, with no clear D. CDR1 MNHNS and CDR2 SASEGT come from the germline V gene. CDR3 length: 13 amino acids. Trimming took 1 base from V and 5 from J, leaving 7 bases between them. This CDR3 is CASSEGFRDTQYF. The CDR3 DNA follows: TGTGCCAGCAGTGAAGGGTTTAGAGATACGCAGTATTTT.

The chain uses TRBV11-2 and TRBJ1-1; no clear D. V lost 5 bases and J lost 6, with 13 bases in between. Looked up from germline, CDR1 is SGHAT and CDR2 is FQNNGV. The CDR3 sequence is 13 residues long. CDR3 DNA: TGTGCCAGCAGCCGGGGTCTTTATCCTGAAGCTTTCTTT. This gives the protein CASSRGLYPEAFF.

J is TRBJ1-3 and V is TRBV10-3, with D unresolved. This CDR3 comprises 15 residues. CDR1 ENHRY and CDR2 SYGVKD come from the germline V gene. V lost 0 bases and J lost 5, with 11 bases in between. CDR3 sequence (DNA): TGTGCCATCAGTGAGTCGAGGGCCCAAAGAAACACCATATATTTT. This sequence encodes CAISESRAQRNTIYF.

This chain links TRBV5-4 with TRBJ1-1, with D possibly matching TRBD1 (5 bases). Trimming stripped 1 base from V and 5 bases from J, with 9 bases between. Germline lookup yields CDR1 SGHNT and CDR2 YYREEE (reference sequence). This CDR3 spans 13 amino acids. DNA for the CDR3: TGTGCCAGCAGCTTGTGGGGGGAAACTGAAGCTTTCTTT. It translates to CASSLWGETEAFF. The full variable domain, rest sourced from reference TRBV5-4 and TRBJ1-1, is ETGVTQSPTHLIKTRGQQVTLRCSSQSGHNTVSWYQQALGQGPQFIFQYYREEENGRGNFPPRFSGLQFPNYSSELNVNALELDDSALYLCASSLWGETEAFFGQGTRLTVV.

DNA of the CDR3: TGTGCCAGCTCACCAGTCTCAGACAGTTACTATGGCTACACCTTC. This gives the protein CASSPVSDSYYGYTF. This chain joins TRBV18 and TRBJ1-2; the D gene is possibly TRBD1 (5 bases). CDR3 size: 15 residues. The V end lost 2 bases, the J end lost 3 bases, and 13 bases lay between the germline ends. The germline V gene has CDR1 KGHSH and CDR2 LQKENI.

DNA of the CDR3: TGTGCCAGTATTCAGACAGACATTTCAGGAATTAACTATGGCTACACCTTC. Its protein product is CASIQTDISGINYGYTF. This chain joins TRBV19 and TRBJ1-2; D is perhaps TRBD1 (5 bases). The CDR3 extends over 17 amino acids. Trimming took 7 bases from V and 1 from J, leaving 22 bases between them. Germline CDR1 LNHDA, CDR2 SQIVND (reference sequence).

The chain uses TRBV7-2 and TRBJ2-7; D may be TRBD2 (5 bases). Germline assignment: CDR1 SGHTA and CDR2 FQGNSA. The CDR3 has 14 residues. V was clipped by 5 bases and J by 4 bases, with 15 bases between them. The DNA of the CDR3 is TGTGCCAGCAGCGCGGGCCCCACCCAATACGAGCAGTACTTC. Protein product: CASSAGPTQYEQYF. The full variable domain, completed using reference TRBV7-2 and TRBJ2-7, is GAGVSQSPSNKVTEKGKDVELRCDPISGHTALYWYRQSLGQGLEFLIYFQGNSAPDKSGLPSDRFSAERTGGSVSTLTIQRTQQEDSAVYLCASSAGPTQYEQYFGPGTRLTVT.

The chain uses TRBV10-3 and TRBJ1-1; possibly TRBD1 for D (5 bases). The V gene lost 3 bases and the J gene lost 6 bases, with 11 bases spanning the gap. CDR1 ENHRY and CDR2 SYGVKD come from the germline V gene. The CDR3 has 13 amino acids. The CDR3 sequence is CAISDRVLAEAFF. The CDR3 region has the DNA TGTGCCATCAGTGACAGGGTGCTCGCTGAAGCTTTCTTT.

The chain is built from TRBV5-4 and TRBJ2-5; TRBD2 matches at 10 bases. Germline CDR1 SGHNT, CDR2 YYREEE (reference sequence). This CDR3 is 15 amino acids long. The V segment lost 4 bases and the J segment 3 bases; nucleotides outside the gene matches: 6. CDR3 protein: CASSIRTSGEETQYF. CDR3 coding DNA: TGTGCCAGCAGCATTCGGACTAGCGGCGAAGAGACCCAGTACTTC.